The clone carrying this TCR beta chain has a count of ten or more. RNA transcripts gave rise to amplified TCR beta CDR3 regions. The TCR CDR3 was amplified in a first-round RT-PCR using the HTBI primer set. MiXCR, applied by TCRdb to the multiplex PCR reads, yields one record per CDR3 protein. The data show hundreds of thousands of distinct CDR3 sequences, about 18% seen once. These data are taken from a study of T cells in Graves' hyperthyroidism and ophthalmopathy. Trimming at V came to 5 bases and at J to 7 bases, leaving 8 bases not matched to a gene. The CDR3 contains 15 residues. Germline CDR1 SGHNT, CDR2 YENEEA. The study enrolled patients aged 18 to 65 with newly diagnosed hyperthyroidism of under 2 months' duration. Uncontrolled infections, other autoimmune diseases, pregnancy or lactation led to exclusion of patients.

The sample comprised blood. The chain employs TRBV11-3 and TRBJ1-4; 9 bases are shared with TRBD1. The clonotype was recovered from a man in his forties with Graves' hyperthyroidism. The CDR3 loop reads CASSTRTGVTEKLFF. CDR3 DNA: TGTGCCAGCAGCACTAGGACAGGGGTGACTGAAAAACTGTTTTTT.